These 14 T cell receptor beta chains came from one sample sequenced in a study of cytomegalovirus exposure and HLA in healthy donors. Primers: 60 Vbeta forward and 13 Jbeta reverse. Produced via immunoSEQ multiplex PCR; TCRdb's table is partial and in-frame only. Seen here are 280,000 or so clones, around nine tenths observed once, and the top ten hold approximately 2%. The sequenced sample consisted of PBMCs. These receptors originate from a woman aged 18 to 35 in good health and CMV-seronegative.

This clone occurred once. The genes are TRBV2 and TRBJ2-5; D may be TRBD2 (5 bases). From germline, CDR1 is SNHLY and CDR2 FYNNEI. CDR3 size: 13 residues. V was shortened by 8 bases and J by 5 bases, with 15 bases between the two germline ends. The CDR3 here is CASRPEVGETQYF. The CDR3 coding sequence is TGTGCCAGCCGGCCGGAGGTGGGGGAGACCCAGTACTTC.

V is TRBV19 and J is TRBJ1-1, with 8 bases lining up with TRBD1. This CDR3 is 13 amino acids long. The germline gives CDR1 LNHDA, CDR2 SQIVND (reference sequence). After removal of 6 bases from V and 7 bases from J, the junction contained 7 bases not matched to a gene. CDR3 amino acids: CASSLTGTGEAFF. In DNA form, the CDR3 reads TGTGCCAGTAGCCTGACAGGGACAGGTGAAGCTTTCTTT.

The CDR3, as DNA: TGCGCCAGCAGCGTAGCCGGGACAGGAGCCACCTCTGGAAACACCATATATTTT. Encoded protein: CASSVAGTGATSGNTIYF. The V and J genes are TRBV5-1 and TRBJ1-3, with TRBD1 matching 8 bases. Per germline, CDR1 SGHRS and CDR2 YFSETQ. J gave up 0 bases and V 4 bases, and 12 bases lay outside the gene matches. CDR3 length: 18 residues. Complete variable domain (other parts from reference TRBV5-1 and TRBJ1-3): KAGVTQTPRYLIKTRGQQVTLSCSPISGHRSVSWYQQTPGQGLQFLFEYFSETQRNKGNFPGRFSGRQFSNSRSEMNVSTLELGDSALYLCASSVAGTGATSGNTIYFGEGSWLTVV.

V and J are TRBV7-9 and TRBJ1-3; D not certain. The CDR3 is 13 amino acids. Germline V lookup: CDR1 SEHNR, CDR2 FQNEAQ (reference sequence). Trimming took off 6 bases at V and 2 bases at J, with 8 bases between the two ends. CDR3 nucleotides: TGTGCCAGCAGGAGAGGTACTGGAAACACCATATATTTT. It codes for CASRRGTGNTIYF.

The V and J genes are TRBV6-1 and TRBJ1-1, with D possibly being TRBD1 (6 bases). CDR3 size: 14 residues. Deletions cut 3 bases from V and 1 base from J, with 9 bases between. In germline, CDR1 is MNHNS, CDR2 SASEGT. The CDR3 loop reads CASSDGTSNTEAFF. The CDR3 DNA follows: TGTGCCAGCAGTGACGGGACATCGAACACTGAAGCTTTCTTT.

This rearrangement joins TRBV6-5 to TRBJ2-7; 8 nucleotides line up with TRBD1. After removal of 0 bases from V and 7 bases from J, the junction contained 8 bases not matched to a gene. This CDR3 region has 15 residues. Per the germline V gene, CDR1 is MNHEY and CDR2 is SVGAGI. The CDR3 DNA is TGTGCCAGCAGTTACTCCGGGACAGGTCTCGCAGAGCAGTACTTC. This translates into CASSYSGTGLAEQYF.

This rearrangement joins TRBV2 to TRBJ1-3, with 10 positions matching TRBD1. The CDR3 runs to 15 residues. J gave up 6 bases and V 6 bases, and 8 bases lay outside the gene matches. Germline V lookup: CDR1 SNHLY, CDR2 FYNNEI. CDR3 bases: TGTGCCAGCAGGGTCGACAGGGGGCCTTTAAACACCATATATTTT. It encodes CASRVDRGPLNTIYF.

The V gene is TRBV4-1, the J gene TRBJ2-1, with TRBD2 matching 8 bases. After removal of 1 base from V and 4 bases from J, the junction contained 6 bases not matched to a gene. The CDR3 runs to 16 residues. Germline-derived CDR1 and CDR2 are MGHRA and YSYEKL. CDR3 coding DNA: TGCGCCAGCAGCCAAGGATTCGGGGGGGCGTACAATGAGCAGTTCTTC. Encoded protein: CASSQGFGGAYNEQFF.

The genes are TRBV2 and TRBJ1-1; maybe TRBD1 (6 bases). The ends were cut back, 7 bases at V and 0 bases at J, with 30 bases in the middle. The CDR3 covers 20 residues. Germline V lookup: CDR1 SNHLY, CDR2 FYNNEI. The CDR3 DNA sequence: TGTGCCAGCACTCCCGTGGAAGCGGGCGGGGGCGTACGAATGAACACTGAAGCTTTCTTT. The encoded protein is CASTPVEAGGGVRMNTEAFF.

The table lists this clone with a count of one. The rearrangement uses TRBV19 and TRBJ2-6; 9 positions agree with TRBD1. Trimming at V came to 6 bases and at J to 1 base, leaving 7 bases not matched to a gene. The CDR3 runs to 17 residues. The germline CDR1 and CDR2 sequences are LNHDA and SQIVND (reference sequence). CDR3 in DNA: TGTGCCAGTAGCCAGGACAGGGGAGCTTCTGGGGCCAACGTCCTGACTTTC. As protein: CASSQDRGASGANVLTF.

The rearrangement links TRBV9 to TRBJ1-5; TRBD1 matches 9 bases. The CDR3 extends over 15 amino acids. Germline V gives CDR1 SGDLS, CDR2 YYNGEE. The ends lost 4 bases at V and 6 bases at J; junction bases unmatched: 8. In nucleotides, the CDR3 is TGTGCCAGCAGCCCCGGGACAGGGTTCGGTCAGCCCCAGCATTTT. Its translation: CASSPGTGFGQPQHF. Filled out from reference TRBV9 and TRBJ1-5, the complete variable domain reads DSGVTQTPKHLITATGQRVTLRCSPRSGDLSVYWYQQSLDQGLQFLIQYYNGEERAKGNILERFSAQQFPDLHSELNLSSLELGDSALYFCASSPGTGFGQPQHFGDGTRLSIL.

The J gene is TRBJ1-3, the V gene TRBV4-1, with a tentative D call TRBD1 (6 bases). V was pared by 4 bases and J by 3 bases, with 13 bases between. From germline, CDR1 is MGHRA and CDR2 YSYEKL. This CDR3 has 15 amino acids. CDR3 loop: CASSLDSDHGNTIYF. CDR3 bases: TGCGCCAGCAGCCTGGACAGCGATCATGGAAACACCATATATTTT.

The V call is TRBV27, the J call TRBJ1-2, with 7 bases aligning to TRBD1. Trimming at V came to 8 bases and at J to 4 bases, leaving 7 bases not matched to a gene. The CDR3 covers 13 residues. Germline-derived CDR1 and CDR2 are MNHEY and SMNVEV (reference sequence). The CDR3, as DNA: TGTGCCAGCCACGGAGGGGGCCCCTATGGCTACACCTTC. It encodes CASHGGGPYGYTF.

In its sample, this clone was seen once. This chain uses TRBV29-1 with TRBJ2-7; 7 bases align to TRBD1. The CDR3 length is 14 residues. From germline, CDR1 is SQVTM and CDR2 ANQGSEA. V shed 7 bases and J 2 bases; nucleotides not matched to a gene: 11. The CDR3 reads CSAGTRDRPYEQYF. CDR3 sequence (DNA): TGCAGCGCGGGAACCCGGGACAGACCCTACGAGCAGTACTTC.